Listed here are 6 T cell receptor beta chains from one sample, sequenced in a study of T cells after yellow fever vaccination. MiXCR, run by TCRdb on the 5' RACE reads, gives a single entry per CDR3 protein. The sample has 40,000 to 50,000 distinct CDR3 sequences, around 6.5% seen once; the top ten hold over 9.5%. The sequenced sample was PBMCs, either bulk or a sorted T-cell subset (CD4+, CD8+, memory, or dextramer-sorted; not recorded which), obtained 45 days after the yellow fever booster vaccination. All receptors derive from a young man who received the YFV17D yellow fever vaccine.

At least ten counts were recorded for this clonotype. One junction end disagrees with the germline gene, perhaps due to a read error. The J gene is TRBJ2-1, the V gene TRBV12-3 or TRBV12-4; TRBD1 matches at 9 bases. The CDR3 extends over 12 amino acids. The CDR3, as DNA: TGTGCCAGCAGTTTTGGGGACAGGGCCAGGGTCTTC. Translated, it gives CASSFGDRARVF.

At least ten counts were recorded for this clonotype. The rearrangement links TRBV6-1 to TRBJ2-1; 7 nucleotides agree with TRBD2. V gave up 6 bases and J gave up 3 bases; unmatched junction bases: 5. Germline V CDR1 and CDR2: MNHNS, SASEGT. The CDR3 consists of 14 residues. The chain's CDR3 is CASRERGYYNEQFF. Written as DNA, the CDR3 is TGTGCCAGCAGAGAGCGGGGCTACTACAATGAGCAGTTCTTC.

This clonotype was seen at least ten times. The rearrangement links TRBV5-1 to TRBJ2-7; D gene ambiguous. Germline assignment: CDR1 SGHRS and CDR2 YFSETQ. The CDR3 consists of 15 residues. V shed 0 bases and J shed 2 bases, with 12 bases lying between them. The CDR3 nucleotides are TGCGCCAGCAGCTTGGTAGCCAGTCCTGCCTACGAGCAGTACTTC. It is translated as CASSLVASPAYEQYF. Complete variable domain (other parts from reference TRBV5-1 and TRBJ2-7): KAGVTQTPRYLIKTRGQQVTLSCSPISGHRSVSWYQQTPGQGLQFLFEYFSETQRNKGNFPGRFSGRQFSNSRSEMNVSTLELGDSALYLCASSLVASPAYEQYFGPGTRLTVT.

Remarks on this clonotype: A much larger clone differs from this one at a single base, so this may be a read error. The V and J genes are TRBV20-1 and TRBJ2-2, with D possibly matching TRBD2 (5 bases). This CDR3 has 13 amino acids. The germline V gene encodes CDR1 DFQATT and CDR2 SNEGSKA (reference sequence). CDR3 in DNA: TGCAGTGTGGCGGGCCTGAACAACGGGGAGCTGTTTTTT. Translated, it gives CSVAGLNNGELFF.

This clonotype was counted many times. V and J are TRBV5-1 and TRBJ2-1; D unclear. V lost 0 bases, J lost 3 bases, and 4 bases lay in between. Germline lookup yields CDR1 SGHRS and CDR2 YFSETQ. This CDR3 region has 13 residues. CDR3 residues: CASSLGSYNEQFF. The CDR3 DNA reads TGCGCCAGCAGCTTGGGGAGCTACAATGAGCAGTTCTTC.

This clonotype is classed as medium-sized. The J gene is TRBJ2-7, the V gene TRBV20-1; D not resolved. The CDR3 totals 14 residues. Trimming pared 0 bases from V and 2 bases from J, leaving 11 bases between. From germline, CDR1 is DFQATT and CDR2 SNEGSKA (reference sequence). The DNA for the CDR3 is TGCAGTGCTAGAGATCTCGAAAGAGCCTACGAGCAGTACTTC. This sequence encodes CSARDLERAYEQYF.